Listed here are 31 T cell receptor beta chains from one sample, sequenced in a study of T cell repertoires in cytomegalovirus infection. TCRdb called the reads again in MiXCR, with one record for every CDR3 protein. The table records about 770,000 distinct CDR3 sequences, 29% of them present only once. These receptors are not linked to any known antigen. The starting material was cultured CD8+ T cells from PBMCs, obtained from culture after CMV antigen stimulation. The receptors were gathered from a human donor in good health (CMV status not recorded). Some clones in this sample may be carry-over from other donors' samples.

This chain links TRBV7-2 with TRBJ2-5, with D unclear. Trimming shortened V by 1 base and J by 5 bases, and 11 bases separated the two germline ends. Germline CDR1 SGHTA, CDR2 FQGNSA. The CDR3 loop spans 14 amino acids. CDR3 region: CASSLGRAGETQYF. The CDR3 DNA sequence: TGTGCCAGCAGCTTAGGTAGGGCTGGTGAGACCCAGTACTTC.

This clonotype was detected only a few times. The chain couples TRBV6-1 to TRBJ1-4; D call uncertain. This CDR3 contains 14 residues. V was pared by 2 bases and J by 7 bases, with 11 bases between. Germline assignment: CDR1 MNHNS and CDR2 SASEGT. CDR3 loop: CASSEFPLSEKLFF. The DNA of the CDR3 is TGTGCCAGCAGTGAATTCCCCTTAAGTGAAAAACTGTTTTTT.

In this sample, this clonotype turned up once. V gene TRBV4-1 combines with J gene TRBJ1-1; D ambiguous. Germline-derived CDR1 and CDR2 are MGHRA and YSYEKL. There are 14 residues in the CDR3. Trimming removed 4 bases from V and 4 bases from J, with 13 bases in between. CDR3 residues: CASSLKGLSTEAFF. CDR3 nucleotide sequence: TGCGCCAGCAGCCTGAAAGGATTGAGCACTGAAGCTTTCTTT.

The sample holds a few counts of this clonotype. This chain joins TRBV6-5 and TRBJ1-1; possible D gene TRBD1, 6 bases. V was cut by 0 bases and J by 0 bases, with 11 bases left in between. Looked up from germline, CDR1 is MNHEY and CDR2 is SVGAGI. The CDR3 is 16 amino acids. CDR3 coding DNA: TGTGCCAGCAGTTACTCGATTCAGGGGATGAACACTGAAGCTTTCTTT. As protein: CASSYSIQGMNTEAFF.

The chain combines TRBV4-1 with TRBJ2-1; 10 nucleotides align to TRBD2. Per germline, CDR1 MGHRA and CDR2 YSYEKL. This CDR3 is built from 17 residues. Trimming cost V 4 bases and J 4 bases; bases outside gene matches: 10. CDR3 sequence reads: CASSRSTERGGYNEQFF. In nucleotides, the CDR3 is TGCGCCAGCAGCCGATCGACTGAGCGGGGGGGATACAATGAGCAGTTCTTC.

The CDR3 loop reads CASSLTSRHSTDTQYF. In DNA, the CDR3 is TGTGCCAGCAGCTTAACGTCTCGCCATAGCACAGATACGCAGTATTTT. The rearrangement uses TRBV11-1 and TRBJ2-3, with no clear D. V lost 2 bases to trimming and J lost 0 bases, with 12 bases between them. This CDR3 region has 16 residues. Germline V gives CDR1 SGHAT, CDR2 FQDESV (reference sequence).

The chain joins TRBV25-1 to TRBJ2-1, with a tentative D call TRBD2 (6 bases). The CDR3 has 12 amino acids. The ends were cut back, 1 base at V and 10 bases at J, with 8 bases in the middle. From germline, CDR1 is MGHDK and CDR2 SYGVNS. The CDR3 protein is CASSEWRGEQFF. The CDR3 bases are TGTGCCAGCAGTGAATGGCGGGGAGAGCAGTTCTTC.

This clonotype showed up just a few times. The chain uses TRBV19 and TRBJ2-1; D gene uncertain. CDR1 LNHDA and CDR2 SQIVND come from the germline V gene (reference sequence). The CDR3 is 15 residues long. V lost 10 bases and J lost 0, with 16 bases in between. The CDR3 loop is CATAVDPTSYNEQFF. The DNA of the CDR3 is TGTGCCACTGCCGTAGACCCGACCTCCTACAATGAGCAGTTCTTC.

The CDR3 nucleotides are TGTGCCAGCAGCGTAGATCCGGTGTATGAGCAGTTCTTC. Translated: CASSVDPVYEQFF. This chain uses TRBV7-8 with TRBJ2-1; D ambiguous. Between the trimmed V and J ends, which lost 5 bases and 8 bases, there was a span of 13 bases. The germline V gene encodes CDR1 SGHVS and CDR2 FQNEAQ. The CDR3 consists of 13 residues. Variable domain in full (rest from reference TRBV7-8 and TRBJ2-1): GAGVSQSPRYKVAKRGQDVALRCDPISGHVSLFWYQQALGQGPEFLTYFQNEAQLDKSGLPSDRFFAERPEGSVSTLKIQRTQQEDSAVYLCASSVDPVYEQFFGPGTRLTVL.

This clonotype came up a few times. The CDR3 DNA reads as TGTGCCAGCAGTGAATTCTTCGAGCGGGTGGACAGGCCTTCCTATGGCTACACCTTC. The encoded protein is CASSEFFERVDRPSYGYTF. The rearrangement joins TRBV25-1 to TRBJ1-2, with 7 bases lining up with TRBD1. The junction had 18 bases not matched to a gene; V was cut back by 1 base and J by 4 bases. The V gene's germline CDR1 is MGHDK and CDR2 SYGVNS. CDR3 size: 19 residues.

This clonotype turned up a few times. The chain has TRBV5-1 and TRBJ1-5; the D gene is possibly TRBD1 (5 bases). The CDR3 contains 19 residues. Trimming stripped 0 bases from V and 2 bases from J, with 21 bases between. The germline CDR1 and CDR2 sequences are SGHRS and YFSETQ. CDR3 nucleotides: TGCGCCAGCAGCTTGGGTCAGGGTGACTCAGGATCGGGCAATCAGCCCCAGCATTTT. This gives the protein CASSLGQGDSGSGNQPQHF.

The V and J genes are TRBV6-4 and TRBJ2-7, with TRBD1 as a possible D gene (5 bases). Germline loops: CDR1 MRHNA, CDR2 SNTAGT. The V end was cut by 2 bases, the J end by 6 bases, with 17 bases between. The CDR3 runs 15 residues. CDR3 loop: CASSDRPRGKGEQYV. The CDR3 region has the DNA TGTGCCAGCAGTGACCGGCCAAGGGGAAAGGGCGAGCAGTACGTC.

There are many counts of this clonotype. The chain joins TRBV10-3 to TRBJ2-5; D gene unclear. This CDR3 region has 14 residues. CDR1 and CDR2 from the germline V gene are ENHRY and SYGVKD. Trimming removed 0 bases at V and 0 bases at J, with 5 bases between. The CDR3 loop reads CAISESSYQETQYF. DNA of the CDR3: TGTGCCATCAGTGAGTCGTCATACCAAGAGACCCAGTACTTC.

The CDR3 spells CASSSTLRDPSSYEQYV. In DNA, the CDR3 is TGTGCCAGCAGTTCGACTCTCCGGGACCCCAGCTCCTACGAGCAGTACGTC. This chain links TRBV6-6 with TRBJ2-7; TRBD1 or TRBD2 may be the D gene (5 bases each). Per germline, CDR1 MNHNY and CDR2 SVGAGI (reference sequence). V lost 4 bases to trimming and J lost 0 bases, with 19 bases between them. CDR3 size: 17 residues.

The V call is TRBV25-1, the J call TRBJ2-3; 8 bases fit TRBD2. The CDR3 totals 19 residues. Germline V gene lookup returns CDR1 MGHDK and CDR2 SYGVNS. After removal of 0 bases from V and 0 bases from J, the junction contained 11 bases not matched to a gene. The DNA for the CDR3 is TGTGCCAGCAGTGAATATGTGACTAGCGCCGCCCTAAGCACAGATACGCAGTATTTT. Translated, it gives CASSEYVTSAALSTDTQYF.

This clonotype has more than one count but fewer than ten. The CDR3, as DNA: TGTGCCAGCAGCCGAATCGAAGCAGATACGCAGTATTTT. This gives the protein CASSRIEADTQYF. J is TRBJ2-3 and V is TRBV6-5; D is ambiguous. Germline V gene data show CDR1 as MNHEY and CDR2 as SVGAGI. Trimming cost V 6 bases and J 4 bases, with 11 bases left between them. The CDR3 sequence is 13 residues long.

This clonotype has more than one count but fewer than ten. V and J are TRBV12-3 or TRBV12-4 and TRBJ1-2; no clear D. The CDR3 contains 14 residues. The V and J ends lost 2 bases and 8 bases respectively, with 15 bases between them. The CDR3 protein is CASSLSPTVWGYTF. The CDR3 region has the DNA TGTGCCAGCAGTTTATCTCCGACGGTGTGGGGCTACACCTTC.

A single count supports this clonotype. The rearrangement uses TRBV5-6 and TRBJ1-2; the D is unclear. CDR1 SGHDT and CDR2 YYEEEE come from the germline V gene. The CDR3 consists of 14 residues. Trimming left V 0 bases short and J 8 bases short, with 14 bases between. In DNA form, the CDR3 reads TGTGCCAGCAGCTTGGGAGGGCCCCACAAGGGCTACACCTTC. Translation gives CASSLGGPHKGYTF.

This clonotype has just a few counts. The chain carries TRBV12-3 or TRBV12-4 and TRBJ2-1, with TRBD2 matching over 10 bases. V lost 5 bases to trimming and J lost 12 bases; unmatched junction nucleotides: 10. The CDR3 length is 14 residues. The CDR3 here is CASSPSGGARWQFF. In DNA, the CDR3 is TGTGCCAGCAGTCCGAGCGGGGGGGCTAGGTGGCAGTTCTTC.

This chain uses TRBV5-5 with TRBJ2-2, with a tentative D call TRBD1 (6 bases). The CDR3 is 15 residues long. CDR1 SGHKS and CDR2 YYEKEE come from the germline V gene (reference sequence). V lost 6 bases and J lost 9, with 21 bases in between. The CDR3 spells CASNYRDMGARELFF. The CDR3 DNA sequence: TGTGCCAGCAATTACCGGGACATGGGCGCGAGGGAGCTGTTTTTT.

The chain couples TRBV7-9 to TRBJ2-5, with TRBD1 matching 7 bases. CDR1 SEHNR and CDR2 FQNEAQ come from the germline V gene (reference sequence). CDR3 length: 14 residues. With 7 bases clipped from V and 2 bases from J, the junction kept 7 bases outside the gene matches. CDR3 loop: CASTPGQVQETQYF. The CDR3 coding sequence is TGTGCCAGCACCCCCGGACAGGTTCAAGAGACCCAGTACTTC.

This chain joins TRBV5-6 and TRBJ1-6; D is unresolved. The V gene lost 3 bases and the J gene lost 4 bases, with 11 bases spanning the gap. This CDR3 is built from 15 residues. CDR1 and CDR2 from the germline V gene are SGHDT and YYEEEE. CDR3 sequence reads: CASSSPGSYNSPLHF. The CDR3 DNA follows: TGTGCCAGCAGCTCTCCGGGTAGTTATAATTCACCCCTCCACTTT.

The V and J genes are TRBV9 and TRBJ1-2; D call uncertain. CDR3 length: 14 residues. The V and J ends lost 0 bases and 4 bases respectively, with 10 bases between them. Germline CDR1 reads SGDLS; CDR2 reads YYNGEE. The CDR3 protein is CASSVEAGSYGYTF. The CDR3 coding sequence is TGTGCCAGCAGCGTAGAGGCCGGCAGCTATGGCTACACCTTC. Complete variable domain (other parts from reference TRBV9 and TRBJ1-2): DSGVTQTPKHLITATGQRVTLRCSPRSGDLSVYWYQQSLDQGLQFLIQYYNGEERAKGNILERFSAQQFPDLHSELNLSSLELGDSALYFCASSVEAGSYGYTFGSGTRLTVV.

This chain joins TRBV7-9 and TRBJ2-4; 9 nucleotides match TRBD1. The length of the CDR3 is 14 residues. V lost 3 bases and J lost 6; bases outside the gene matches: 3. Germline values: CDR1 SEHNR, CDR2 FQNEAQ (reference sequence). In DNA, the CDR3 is TGTGCCAGCAGCTTGACAGGGGGTGGAAACATTCAGTACTTC. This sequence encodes CASSLTGGGNIQYF.

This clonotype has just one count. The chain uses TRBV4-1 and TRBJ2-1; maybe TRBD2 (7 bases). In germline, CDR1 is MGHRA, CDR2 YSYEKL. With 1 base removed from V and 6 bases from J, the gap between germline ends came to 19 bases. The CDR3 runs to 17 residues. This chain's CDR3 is CASSQAWGGGATNEQFF. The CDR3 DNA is TGCGCCAGCAGCCAAGCCTGGGGTGGGGGGGCCACCAATGAGCAGTTCTTC.

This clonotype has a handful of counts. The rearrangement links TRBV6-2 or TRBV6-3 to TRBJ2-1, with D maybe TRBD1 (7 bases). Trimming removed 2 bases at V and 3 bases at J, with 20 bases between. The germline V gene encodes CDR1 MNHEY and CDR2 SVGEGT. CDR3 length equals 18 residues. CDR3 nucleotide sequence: TGTGCCAGCAGTTACAAATGGTTGGCGGGACAGTACTACAATGAGCAGTTCTTC. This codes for CASSYKWLAGQYYNEQFF.

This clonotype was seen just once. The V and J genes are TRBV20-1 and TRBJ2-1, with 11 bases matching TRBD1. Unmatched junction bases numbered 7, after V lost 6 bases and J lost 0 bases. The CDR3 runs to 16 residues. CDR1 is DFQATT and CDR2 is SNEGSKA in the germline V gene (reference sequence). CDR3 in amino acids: CSAGTGGLGSYNEQFF. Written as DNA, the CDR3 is TGCAGTGCCGGGACAGGGGGTTTGGGCTCCTACAATGAGCAGTTCTTC.

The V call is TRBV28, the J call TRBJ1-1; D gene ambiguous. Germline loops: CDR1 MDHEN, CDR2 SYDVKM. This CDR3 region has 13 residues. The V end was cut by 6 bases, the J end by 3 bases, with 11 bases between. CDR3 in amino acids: CASSREGYTEAFF. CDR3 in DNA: TGTGCCAGCAGCCGGGAAGGTTACACTGAAGCTTTCTTT.

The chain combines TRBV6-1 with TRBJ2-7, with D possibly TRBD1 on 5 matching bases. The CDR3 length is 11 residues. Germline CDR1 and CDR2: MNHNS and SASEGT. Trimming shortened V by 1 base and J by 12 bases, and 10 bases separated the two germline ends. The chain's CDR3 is CASSEDRSAYV. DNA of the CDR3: TGTGCCAGCAGTGAAGACAGGAGTGCGTACGTC.

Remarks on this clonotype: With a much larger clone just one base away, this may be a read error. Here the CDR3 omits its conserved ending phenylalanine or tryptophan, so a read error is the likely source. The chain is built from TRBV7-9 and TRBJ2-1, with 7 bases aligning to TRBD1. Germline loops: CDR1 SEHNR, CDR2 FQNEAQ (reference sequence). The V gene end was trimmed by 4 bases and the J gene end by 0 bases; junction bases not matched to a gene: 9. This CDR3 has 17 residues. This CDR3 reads CASSSPQGLSSYNEQFC. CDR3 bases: TGTGCCAGCAGCTCCCCACAGGGGCTTAGCTCCTACAATGAGCAGTTCTGC.

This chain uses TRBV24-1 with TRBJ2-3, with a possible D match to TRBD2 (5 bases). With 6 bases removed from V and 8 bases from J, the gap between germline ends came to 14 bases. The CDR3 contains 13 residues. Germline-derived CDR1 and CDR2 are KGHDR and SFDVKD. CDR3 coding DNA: TGTGCCACCAGTAGTAACAGCGAGGGTACGCAGTATTTT. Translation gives CATSSNSEGTQYF.